What follows are 25 T cell receptor beta chains derived from one specimen sequenced in a study of T cells expressing NK-cell markers (dated by TCRdb to 2019 to 2021). The method behind the library was 5' RACE. The run used an Illumina HiSeq 2000. TCRdb reprocessed the sequencing reads and holds a single record per CDR3 protein sequence, with no DNA. The sample's clone listing holds about 32,000 distinct CDR3 sequences. Together, the top ten hold 60% of the sample. The sample was blood T cells: a sorted CD56 or NKG2C T cell subset, CD4+ or CD8+ T cells, or bulk PBMC T cells (not recorded which). The receptor set was obtained from a woman between 18 and 70 years old in good health.

The chain has TRBV9 and TRBJ2-1. This CDR3 is built from 12 residues. Germline assignment: CDR1 SGDLS and CDR2 YYNGEE. The CDR3 sequence: CASSLEDNEQFF.

V usage is TRBV3-1 and J usage is TRBJ2-1; TCRdb indicates TRBD1, and absent DNA this call remains unverified. CDR3 length equals 13 residues. CDR1 is LGHDT and CDR2 is YNNKEL in the germline V gene (reference sequence). CDR3 protein: CASSPPGYNEQFF.

This chain connects TRBV27 to TRBJ2-4; there is no DNA to check the TCRdb D call of TRBD2. Germline assignment: CDR1 MNHEY and CDR2 SMNVEV (reference sequence). This CDR3 is built from 14 residues. CDR3 sequence: CASSLRGGINIQYF.

The rearrangement uses TRBV11-2 and TRBJ2-5. The CDR3 sequence is 17 residues long. Germline V gene data show CDR1 as SGHAT and CDR2 as FQNNGV. The CDR3 reads CASSLDPSVGAGETQYF.

V is TRBV29-1 and J is TRBJ2-5; TCRdb calls TRBD2, which cannot be checked without DNA. CDR1 is SQVTM and CDR2 is ANQGSEA in the germline V gene. The CDR3 runs 13 residues. The CDR3 sequence: CSGVSGSEETQYF.

The CDR3 reads CASSAFSGSANEQFF. The chain is built from TRBV19 and TRBJ2-1; as DNA is missing, the TRBD2 call by TCRdb cannot be tested. Germline V gene lookup returns CDR1 LNHDA and CDR2 SQIVND (reference sequence). The CDR3 length is 15 residues.

J is TRBJ2-1 and V is TRBV5-1; without DNA, the TCRdb call of TRBD1 cannot be checked. The germline V gene encodes CDR1 SGHRS and CDR2 YFSETQ. This CDR3 contains 15 residues. The CDR3 reads CASSLEGTGGYEQFF.

The rearrangement uses TRBV30 and TRBJ1-2; checking the TCRdb D call of TRBD1 is not possible without DNA. CDR3 length equals 13 residues. The germline V gene encodes CDR1 GTSNPN and CDR2 SVGIG (reference sequence). The CDR3 protein is CAWSVSGRDGYTF.

The CDR3 loop is CASSQNPFLGYTF. This chain uses TRBV7-9 with TRBJ1-2. This CDR3 is built from 13 residues. CDR1 and CDR2 from the germline V gene are SEHNR and FQNEAQ (reference sequence).

This chain links TRBV5-1 with TRBJ2-7; TCRdb returns TRBD1, unconfirmable since there is no DNA. The CDR3 length is 12 residues. Germline CDR1 and CDR2: SGHRS and YFSETQ. This CDR3 is CASGSDITEQYF.

The rearrangement joins TRBV29-1 to TRBJ1-2; the D call from TCRdb, TRBD1, cannot be confirmed without DNA. CDR1 SQVTM and CDR2 ANQGSEA come from the germline V gene. CDR3 length: 13 amino acids. CDR3 protein: CSVRTGEGYGYTF. Looking up the rest from reference TRBV29-1 and TRBJ1-2 gives the full variable domain: SAVISQKPSRDICQRGTSLTIQCQVDSQVTMMFWYRQQPGQSLTLIATANQGSEATYESGFVIDKFPISRPNLTFSTLTVSNMSPEDSSIYLCSVRTGEGYGYTFGSGTRLTVV.

The genes are TRBV7-2 and TRBJ2-3; with no DNA, the TCRdb D assignment of TRBD1 cannot be verified. The CDR3 totals 14 residues. Germline V CDR1 and CDR2: SGHTA, FQGNSA. The CDR3 loop is CASSYNAPSGTQYF.

The chain has TRBV13 and TRBJ2-1; TCRdb's D gene call, TRBD1, goes unchecked for lack of DNA. The germline V gene encodes CDR1 PRHDT and CDR2 FYEKMQ (reference sequence). The CDR3 consists of 13 residues. The CDR3 sequence is CASVPRGYNEQFF.

The chain links TRBV7-9 to TRBJ2-1. The CDR3 covers 15 residues. Per germline, CDR1 SEHNR and CDR2 FQNEAQ (reference sequence). Here the CDR3 reads CASSLVRSSYNEQFF. The variable domain in full, with the rest retrieved from reference TRBV7-9 and TRBJ2-1, is DTGVSQNPRHKITKRGQNVTFRCDPISEHNRLYWYRQTLGQGPEFLTYFQNEAQLEKSRLLSDRFSAERPKGSFSTLEIQRTEQGDSAMYLCASSLVRSSYNEQFFGPGTRLTVL.

The CDR3 is CASSTQGRQYF. V and J are TRBV7-8 and TRBJ2-7; no DNA is available, so the TRBD1 call from TCRdb remains unchecked. The CDR3 consists of 11 residues. Germline CDR1 and CDR2: SGHVS and FQNEAQ.

This chain uses TRBV4-2 with TRBJ2-7. This CDR3 is 13 amino acids long. Germline-derived CDR1 and CDR2 are LGHNA and YNFKEQ. The CDR3 loop reads CASSPDDSYEQYF.

The chain couples TRBV7-9 to TRBJ1-4. This CDR3 comprises 14 residues. Germline lookup yields CDR1 SEHNR and CDR2 FQNEAQ (reference sequence). The CDR3 is CASSLGGANEKLFF.

The chain has TRBV29-1 and TRBJ2-7; the TRBD1 assignment by TCRdb is unverifiable without DNA. Germline V gene data show CDR1 as SQVTM and CDR2 as ANQGSEA. This CDR3 region has 13 residues. CDR3 sequence reads: CSVAGTDYYEQYF.

The CDR3 here is CASSLVAGENTEAFF. The chain uses TRBV7-2 and TRBJ1-1; TCRdb proposes TRBD1, but this gene call is untestable without DNA. This CDR3 has 15 residues. Germline V lookup: CDR1 SGHTA, CDR2 FQGNSA.

The chain's CDR3 is CASSPTGTDNYGYTF. The chain uses TRBV27 and TRBJ1-2; no DNA is available, so the TRBD1 call from TCRdb remains unchecked. The CDR3 spans 15 residues. Germline loops: CDR1 MNHEY, CDR2 SMNVEV (reference sequence).

The chain links TRBV28 to TRBJ2-1; TCRdb returns TRBD1, unconfirmable since there is no DNA. The CDR3 is made up of 14 amino acids. CDR1 and CDR2 from the germline V gene are MDHEN and SYDVKM. CDR3 in amino acids: CASSSDRGHNEQFF.

The chain recombines TRBV12-3 or TRBV12-4 with TRBJ2-5. The CDR3 length is 14 residues. This CDR3 reads CASSPEGNQETQYF.

The chain couples TRBV4-2 to TRBJ2-1; TCRdb's D gene call, TRBD2, goes unchecked for lack of DNA. The CDR3 runs 18 residues. Germline V gene lookup returns CDR1 LGHNA and CDR2 YNFKEQ. The CDR3 region is CASSQDLGTSGPNNEQFF.

This chain joins TRBV5-1 and TRBJ2-2; TCRdb selects TRBD2, and the lack of DNA leaves this call unchecked. The CDR3 runs 17 residues. The V gene's germline CDR1 is SGHRS and CDR2 YFSETQ. CDR3 residues: CASSFYLAGGNTGELFF.

V gene TRBV7-6 combines with J gene TRBJ2-3; the TCRdb call, TRBD2, lacks DNA for checking. CDR3 size: 18 residues. Germline CDR1 reads SGHVS; CDR2 reads FNYEAQ. CDR3: CASSLARSAGGDTDTQYF.